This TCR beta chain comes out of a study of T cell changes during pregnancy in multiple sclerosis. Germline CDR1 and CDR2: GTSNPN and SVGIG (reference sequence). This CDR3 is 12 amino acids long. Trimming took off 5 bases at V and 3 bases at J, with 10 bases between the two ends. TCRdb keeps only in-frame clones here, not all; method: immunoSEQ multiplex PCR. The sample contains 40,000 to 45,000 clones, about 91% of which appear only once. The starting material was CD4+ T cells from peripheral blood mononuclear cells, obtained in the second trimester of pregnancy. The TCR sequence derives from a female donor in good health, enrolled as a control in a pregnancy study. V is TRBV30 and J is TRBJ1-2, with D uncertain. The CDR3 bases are TGTGCCTGGTCGCCTCGGGACTATGGCTACACCTTC. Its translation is CAWSPRDYGYTF. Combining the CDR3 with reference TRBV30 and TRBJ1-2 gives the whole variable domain SQTIHQWPATLVQPVGSPLSLECTVEGTSNPNLYWYRQAAGRGLQLLFYSVGIGQISSEVPQNLSASRPQDRQFILSSKKLLLSDSGFYLCAWSPRDYGYTFGSGTRLTVV.